This T cell receptor beta chain was observed in a study of human T cells and chemical hapten exposure. Overall study findings and caveats: Sensitizing to DPC left TCRs with a frequency above 1 in 1000 unaltered.

The CDR3 has 17 residues. The junction had 4 bases not matched to a gene; V was cut back by 4 bases and J by 0 bases. Per germline, CDR1 SGHNT and CDR2 YYREEE (reference sequence). It was the library that attached unique molecular identifiers to individual cDNA molecules. As handled by the study authors: A per-sample median of approximately 87,000 TCRs was observed, with counts ranging from about 23,224 to 690,600. TCRdb analysed the 5' RACE reads with MiXCR anew, one entry per CDR3 protein. For this entry, the V and J calls and clone size follow TCRdb and not the study's own pipeline. Here the sample spans 65,000 to 95,000 distinct CDR3 sequences, roughly 8% being singletons. The authors' total RNA extraction used unfractionated whole blood. For this clonotype: Its antigen is not identified.

V usage is TRBV5-4 and J usage is TRBJ2-1; 13 bases agree with TRBD2. This sequence originates from a male donor in good health. CDR3 region: CASSSGLAGASYNEQFF. Written as DNA, the CDR3 is TGTGCCAGCAGCAGCGGACTAGCGGGAGCCTCCTACAATGAGCAGTTCTTC.